This passage covers 24 T cell receptor beta chains from one sample sequenced in a study of blood T cell repertoires in COVID-19. Sequenced by immunoSEQ multiplex PCR; TCRdb stores in-frame clones only, minus some. The data show about 230,000 clones, around 78% seen once. Input material: peripheral blood. Every receptor here comes from a woman in her sixties or seventies with active or convalescent COVID-19.

J is TRBJ1-2 and V is TRBV4-1; D perhaps matches TRBD1 (5 bases). The CDR3 covers 13 residues. Germline V gene lookup returns CDR1 MGHRA and CDR2 YSYEKL. V was pared by 8 bases and J by 1 base, with 11 bases between. The CDR3 sequence is CASSPGGNYGYTF. In nucleotides, the CDR3 is TGCGCCAGCTCCCCCGGGGGTAACTATGGCTACACCTTC.

The J gene is TRBJ2-5, the V gene TRBV3-1 (or the pseudogene TRBV3-2); TRBD1 matches 9 bases. V was clipped by 7 bases and J by 5 bases; unmatched bases: 14. The CDR3 is 16 amino acids. Per the germline V gene, CDR1 is LGHDT and CDR2 is YNNKEL (reference sequence). The CDR3 region has the DNA TGTGCCAGCATCAATACCCGGGGACAGGGTTCTGAGACCCAGTACTTC. Encoded protein: CASINTRGQGSETQYF.

In nucleotides, the CDR3 is TGTGCCAGCAGCTTAACAGGGGGCGGTGGGGCTGAAGCTTTCTTT. Translating it yields CASSLTGGGGAEAFF. The rearrangement joins TRBV11-2 to TRBJ1-1, with 9 bases identical to TRBD1. The J segment lost 6 bases and the V segment lost 2 bases, leaving 7 bases of the junction unmatched. CDR1 is SGHAT, CDR2 FQNNGV, per germline. The length of the CDR3 is 15 residues.

The chain links TRBV7-9 to TRBJ2-7; D gene uncertain. Germline V CDR1 and CDR2: SEHNR, FQNEAQ (reference sequence). Trimming removed 0 bases from V and 1 base from J, with 7 bases in between. The CDR3 is 14 residues long. CDR3 DNA sequence: TGTGCCAGCAGCTTAGCGGCACAGTCCTACGAGCAGTACTTC. Translated, it gives CASSLAAQSYEQYF.

This clone has a handful of counts. This chain connects TRBV15 to TRBJ2-2; 8 bases agree with TRBD1. The length of the CDR3 is 12 residues. J lost 5 bases, V lost 9 bases, and 2 bases had no gene match. CDR1 and CDR2 (germline): LNHNV, YYDKDF (reference sequence). The CDR3 is CATRQGTGELFF. The CDR3 nucleotides are TGTGCCACAAGACAGGGGACCGGGGAGCTGTTTTTT.

A single count supports this clone. The rearrangement links TRBV6-2 or TRBV6-3 to TRBJ2-7; 7 bases are a match to TRBD1. The CDR3 loop spans 15 amino acids. Germline CDR1 is MNHEY and CDR2 is SVGEGT. V shed 4 bases and J 3 bases; nucleotides not matched to a gene: 9. CDR3 region: CASSSTGKTVYEQYF. The CDR3 bases are TGTGCCAGCAGTTCGACAGGGAAAACTGTCTACGAGCAGTACTTC.

This sequence joins TRBV28 and TRBJ2-7; a possible D gene is TRBD1 (6 bases). V was shortened by 3 bases and J by 0 bases, with 15 bases between the two germline ends. Germline assignment: CDR1 MDHEN and CDR2 SYDVKM. This CDR3 spans 16 amino acids. The CDR3 DNA reads as TGTGCCAGCAGTTTTGGGGGTGACAGGAACTCCTACGAGCAGTACTTC. Translated, it gives CASSFGGDRNSYEQYF.

The chain is built from TRBV7-2 and TRBJ2-1; D ambiguous. CDR3 length: 10 residues. Germline loops: CDR1 SGHTA, CDR2 FQGNSA. V was pared by 6 bases and J by 7 bases, with 4 bases between. The CDR3 coding sequence is TGTGCCAGCAGAATAAATGAGCAGTTCTTC. Translation: CASRINEQFF.

The chain has TRBV2 and TRBJ2-5, with TRBD2 matching 9 bases. V shed 9 bases, J shed 3 bases, and the junction held 11 bases outside the gene matches. The CDR3 consists of 15 residues. CDR1 SNHLY and CDR2 FYNNEI come from the germline V gene. The CDR3 nucleotides are TGTGCCAGTATCCCCCATAGCGGGGGAGAAGAGACCCAGTACTTC. Translating gives CASIPHSGGEETQYF.

This chain joins TRBV2 and TRBJ2-3, with TRBD1 identical over 8 bases. Trimming at V came to 6 bases and at J to 3 bases, leaving 8 bases not matched to a gene. This CDR3 region has 15 residues. The germline V gene encodes CDR1 SNHLY and CDR2 FYNNEI. CDR3 amino acids: CASSPDRGRTDTQYF. In DNA, the CDR3 is TGTGCCAGCAGCCCTGACAGGGGACGAACAGATACGCAGTATTTT.

The chain combines TRBV3-1 (or the pseudogene TRBV3-2) with TRBJ2-1; D ambiguous. V was pared by 4 bases and J by 7 bases, with 8 bases between. This CDR3 is 12 amino acids long. Germline lookup yields CDR1 LGHDT and CDR2 YNNKEL (reference sequence). The CDR3 nucleotides are TGTGCCAGCAGCCTTTCTGTAAATGAGCAGTTCTTC. This codes for CASSLSVNEQFF.

This clone was observed a single time. The rearrangement uses TRBV18 and TRBJ1-3, with 8 bases lining up with TRBD1. The V gene's germline CDR1 is KGHSH and CDR2 LQKENI. V shed 2 bases, J shed 0 bases, and the junction held 3 bases outside the gene matches. The CDR3 loop spans 16 amino acids. The CDR3 region has the DNA TGTGCCAGCTCACCAACAGGGGGAAACTCTGGAAACACCATATATTTT. Encoded protein: CASSPTGGNSGNTIYF.

This clone has more than one count but fewer than ten. In DNA, the CDR3 is TGTGCCAGCAGTTACCTTCTTACCGGGGAGCTGTTTTTT. Translating gives CASSYLLTGELFF. The chain recombines TRBV6-6 with TRBJ2-2; D call uncertain. This CDR3 region has 13 residues. V was pared by 2 bases and J by 5 bases, with 6 bases between. Germline V gene data show CDR1 as MNHNY and CDR2 as SVGAGI (reference sequence).

The genes are TRBV19 and TRBJ1-3; D uncertain. Germline V lookup: CDR1 LNHDA, CDR2 SQIVND (reference sequence). This CDR3 spans 14 amino acids. The V and J ends lost 7 bases and 0 bases respectively, with 10 bases between them. In DNA form, the CDR3 reads TGTGCCAGTACCGCAGCGAGCTCTGGAAACACCATATATTTT. Residues: CASTAASSGNTIYF. Combining the CDR3 with reference TRBV19 and TRBJ1-3 gives the whole variable domain DGGITQSPKYLFRKEGQNVTLSCEQNLNHDAMYWYRQDPGQGLRLIYYSQIVNDFQKGDIAEGYSVSREKKESFPLTVTSAQKNPTAFYLCASTAASSGNTIYFGEGSWLTVV.

The CDR3 nucleotides are TGTGCCAGCAGCTTTGACAGGTCTGGGGCCAACGTCCTGACTTTC. As protein: CASSFDRSGANVLTF. The rearrangement uses TRBV5-5 and TRBJ2-6; a possible D gene is TRBD1 (6 bases). Germline-derived CDR1 and CDR2 are SGHKS and YYEKEE (reference sequence). The V and J ends lost 2 bases and 1 base respectively, with 7 bases between them. The CDR3 loop spans 15 amino acids.

This clone was counted once. The V call is TRBV5-1, the J call TRBJ2-1, with 9 bases matching TRBD2. There are 17 residues in the CDR3. V lost 0 bases and J lost 0; bases outside the gene matches: 4. In germline, CDR1 is SGHRS, CDR2 YFSETQ. The CDR3 is CASSLGSGGSSYNEQFF. CDR3 DNA sequence: TGCGCCAGCAGCTTGGGTAGCGGGGGTAGCTCCTACAATGAGCAGTTCTTC.

The J gene is TRBJ2-3, the V gene TRBV7-9; D is possibly TRBD2 (5 bases). Trimming took off 5 bases at V and 2 bases at J, with 17 bases between the two ends. The CDR3 is 16 residues long. Germline V gene sequence: CDR1 SEHNR, CDR2 FQNEAQ (reference sequence). CDR3 sequence (DNA): TGTGCCAGCAGCCCCCCCGGGAATAGGGCCACAGATACGCAGTATTTT. It codes for CASSPPGNRATDTQYF. Supplemented by reference TRBV7-9 and TRBJ2-3, the full variable domain reads DTGVSQNPRHKITKRGQNVTFRCDPISEHNRLYWYRQTLGQGPEFLTYFQNEAQLEKSRLLSDRFSAERPKGSFSTLEIQRTEQGDSAMYLCASSPPGNRATDTQYFGPGTRLTVL.

This chain uses TRBV6-5 with TRBJ1-5, with TRBD1 matching 7 bases. CDR3 length: 15 residues. Germline CDR1 is MNHEY and CDR2 is SVGAGI. V trimming: 6 bases; J trimming: 6 bases; junction bases outside the gene matches: 11. CDR3 sequence: CASSTKGQGGQPQHF. The CDR3 DNA is TGTGCCAGCAGCACTAAAGGGCAGGGGGGTCAGCCCCAGCATTTT.

V is TRBV29-1 and J is TRBJ1-1, with 10 positions matching TRBD1. J lost 5 bases, V lost 6 bases, and 6 bases had no gene match. Germline lookup yields CDR1 SQVTM and CDR2 ANQGSEA. This CDR3 spans 13 amino acids. CDR3 coding DNA: TGCAGCGTCGGACAGGGGGGTGATACTGAAGCTTTCTTT. This codes for CSVGQGGDTEAFF.

The genes are TRBV23-1 and TRBJ2-5; maybe TRBD2 (6 bases). TRBV23-1 is placed among ORFs of uncertain function. V was cut by 11 bases and J by 5 bases, with 30 bases left in between. CDR3 length equals 17 residues. The CDR3: CAGTYRAGPSSRETQYF. In DNA form, the CDR3 reads TGCGCCGGAACTTACCGGGCGGGACCATCCTCCCGGGAGACCCAGTACTTC.

The V and J genes are TRBV18 and TRBJ1-1; a weak D match, TRBD1 (5 bases). Looked up from germline, CDR1 is KGHSH and CDR2 is LQKENI. This CDR3 comprises 14 residues. V was clipped by 3 bases and J by 6 bases, with 14 bases between them. CDR3 sequence (DNA): TGTGCCAGCTCACCGGCGGCAGGGCATCCTGAAGCTTTCTTT. This encodes CASSPAAGHPEAFF.

The chain couples TRBV7-9 to TRBJ2-3; 12 bases agree with TRBD2. Germline CDR1 reads SEHNR; CDR2 reads FQNEAQ (reference sequence). The V gene end was trimmed by 1 base and the J gene end by 2 bases; junction bases not matched to a gene: 7. The CDR3 is 18 amino acids. The CDR3 here is CASSLGLAGADTTDTQYF. DNA for the CDR3: TGTGCCAGCAGCTTAGGACTAGCGGGGGCCGACACCACAGATACGCAGTATTTT.

This chain links TRBV30 with TRBJ1-2, with D perhaps matching TRBD1 (5 bases). Trimming shortened V by 4 bases and J by 7 bases, and 10 bases separated the two germline ends. Germline V gives CDR1 GTSNPN, CDR2 SVGIG (reference sequence). There are 11 residues in the CDR3. CDR3 in amino acids: CAWTTGSGYTF. CDR3 DNA sequence: TGTGCCTGGACTACAGGTTCTGGCTACACCTTC.

This chain joins TRBV19 and TRBJ1-4, with 7 positions matching TRBD1. The CDR3 covers 14 residues. V lost 5 bases and J lost 2; bases outside the gene matches: 2. The germline CDR1 and CDR2 sequences are LNHDA and SQIVND (reference sequence). This chain's CDR3 is CASSDRVTNEKLFF. CDR3 nucleotides: TGTGCCAGTAGTGACAGGGTCACTAATGAAAAACTGTTTTTT.